This T cell receptor beta chain emerged from a study of T-cell memory formation after mild COVID-19. Overall study results and limits: Prior to infection, memory already included some responding clones, suggesting cross-reactive memory joined.

The J segment lost 1 base and the V segment lost 4 bases, leaving 7 bases of the junction unmatched. Germline assignment: CDR1 SGDLS and CDR2 YYNGEE. CDR3 length equals 16 residues. About this clonotype itself: Its antigen remains unidentified.

One entry per CDR3 protein results from TCRdb running MiXCR on the 5' RACE reads. The sample has under 90,000 distinct CDR3 sequences, more than 11% seen once; the top ten hold 25% to 35%. The J gene is TRBJ2-1, the V gene TRBV9; 8 positions match TRBD2. The source is an adult woman who had mild COVID-19 (a few samples of this study predate the infection). Cell type and time point are not known. The sequencing sample was made of PBMCs or a T cell subset sorted from them (not recorded which). The chain's CDR3 is CASSLRAGVSYNEQFF. CDR3 bases: TGTGCCAGCAGCCTGCGAGCGGGAGTTTCCTACAATGAGCAGTTCTTC.